The subject of this entry is one T cell receptor beta chain. Its antigen remains undetermined. There are no base qualities to consult, and no much larger clone falls within one base. The record originates from a study of blood T cell repertoires in COVID-19 (dated by TCRdb to the early 2020s). In the study overall: Collaborator samples came from the United States, Italy and Spain and covered acute and convalescent phases of COVID-19. The prospective study material was composed of cDNA or gDNA derived from T cells, B-cell-depleted T cells, or PBMCs. The dataset comprised deeply sampled blood TCRbeta repertoires from subjects exposed to, actively infected with, or recovered from COVID-19. The repertoires were released in a freely available public database intended as a resource for research on the immune response to SARS-CoV-2. Samples came from the ongoing ImmuneRACE study (first 160 participants) plus 1,254 subjects from 6 global collaborators. A de-identified subject ID, COVID-19 status, age in years and sex were almost always included in the sample metadata. Where available, HLA class I and class II types were taken from metadata supplied by the sample provider and were not determined by assay-based typing. Study-wide conclusions, independent of this receptor: Clinical and demographic metadata were provided uncurated, with the amount varying by source and participant.

The CDR1 and CDR2 encoded by the germline V gene are SGHTA and FQGNSA. Ends trimmed: V by 5 bases, J by 4 bases; bases unmatched to a gene: 10. Inclusive of the bounding cysteine and phenylalanine, the CDR3 is 16 residues long. Only CDR3 DNA remains: 48 bases, in frame from the first base. Each collaborating institution followed its own protocols to collect whole blood in K2EDTA tubes. For TCRbeta analysis, collaborators shipped samples as frozen whole blood, isolated PBMCs, or DNA extracted from either of those sample types. TCRbeta CDR3 regions were amplified from genomic DNA using the immunoSEQ Assay, a bias-controlled multiplex PCR. The paper's data handling went like this. The number of nucleated cells in each sample was estimated from the amplification of reference gene primers within the assay. Sequence reads were collapsed and filtered to measure the absolute abundance of every unique TCRbeta CDR3 rearrangement. For each sample, productive Simpson clonality was calculated by taking the square root of Simpson's diversity index across productive rearrangements. The clones in this table, taken by TCRdb from immuneACCESS, are in-frame only. Not every clone is retained; where verified, under half of the shortfall comes from an unresolved V gene, and the cause of the rest is unknown. The V and J calls and clone size were taken over from that table, and D and trimming were inferred from the DNA. The sample table shows roughly 70,000 clones, and 80% to 95% are seen once. The top ten clones comprise 6.9% of the sample.

Sample: peripheral blood. The V and J genes are TRBV7-2 and TRBJ1-4; the junction holds 7 bases that match TRBD1. This TCR came from a human donor in a cohort sampled during active COVID-19. The CDR3 is CASSRPKTGYNEKLFF. At the DNA level, the sequence is TGTGCCAGCAGCCGCCCTAAGACAGGGTATAATGAAAAACTGTTTTTT.